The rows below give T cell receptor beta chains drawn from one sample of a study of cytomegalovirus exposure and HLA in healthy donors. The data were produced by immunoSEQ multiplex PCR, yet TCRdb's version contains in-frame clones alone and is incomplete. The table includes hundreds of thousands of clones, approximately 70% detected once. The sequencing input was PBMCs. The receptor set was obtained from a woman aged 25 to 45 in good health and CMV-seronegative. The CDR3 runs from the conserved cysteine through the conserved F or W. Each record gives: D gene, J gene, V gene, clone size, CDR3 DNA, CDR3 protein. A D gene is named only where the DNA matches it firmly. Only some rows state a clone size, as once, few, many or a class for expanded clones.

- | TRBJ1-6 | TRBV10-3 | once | TGTGCCATCTCCAACAGGGATGATTCACCCCTCCACTTT | CAISNRDDSPLHF
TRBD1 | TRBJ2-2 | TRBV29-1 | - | TGCAGCGGTGGGACAGGGGAAGCCGGGGAGCTGTTTTTT | CSGGTGEAGELFF
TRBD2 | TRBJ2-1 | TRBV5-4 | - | TGTGCCAGCAGCTTGGCCTTAAGCGGGAGCAATGAGCAGTTCTTC | CASSLALSGSNEQFF
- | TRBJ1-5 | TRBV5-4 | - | TGTGCCAGCAGCCTACGGCCGGGAGTAAGTCAGCCCCAGCATTTT | CASSLRPGVSQPQHF
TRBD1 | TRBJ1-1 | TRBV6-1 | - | TGTGCCAGCAGTGAAACCACAGGGGGCGAATTTGGCACTGAAGCTTTCTTT | CASSETTGGEFGTEAFF
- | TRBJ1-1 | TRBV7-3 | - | TGTGCCAGCAGCTTAAGCGCATTGAACACTGAAGCTTTCTTT | CASSLSALNTEAFF
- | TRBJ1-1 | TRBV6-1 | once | TGTGCCAGCAGAAACAGGGAGCGGGAAGCTTTCTTT | CASRNREREAFF
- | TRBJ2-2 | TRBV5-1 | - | TGCGCCAGCAGCTTTAATGGCAACACCGGGGAGCTGTTTTTT | CASSFNGNTGELFF
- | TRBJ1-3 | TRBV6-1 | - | TGTGCCAGCAGACAACGGGACATCGGAAACACCATATATTTT | CASRQRDIGNTIYF
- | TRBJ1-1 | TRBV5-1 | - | TGCGCCAGCAGCTCACAGGCGAACACTGAAGCTTTCTTT | CASSSQANTEAFF
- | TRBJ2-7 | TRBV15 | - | TGTGCCACCAGCAGAGATGCGAATGCCGCCTACGAGCAGTACTTC | CATSRDANAAYEQYF
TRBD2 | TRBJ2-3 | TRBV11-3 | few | TGTGCCAGCAGCCCCCGAATAAGCGGGGGGACAGATACGCAGTATTTT | CASSPRISGGTDTQYF
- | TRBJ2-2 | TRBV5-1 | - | TGCGCCAGCAGCTTTAATGGACAGGGGCGGACAGCGGGAGATGGTACCGGGGAGCTGTTTTTT | CASSFNGQGRTAGDGTGELFF
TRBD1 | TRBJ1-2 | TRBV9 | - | TGTGCCAGCACTACGCAGGGGGATCGCTACACCTTC | CASTTQGDRYTF
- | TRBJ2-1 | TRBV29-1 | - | TGCAGCGTTGAAAGAGGGTTAGCTTACAATGAGCAGTTCTTC | CSVERGLAYNEQFF
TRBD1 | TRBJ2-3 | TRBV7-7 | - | TGTGCTAGCAGCCTAACAGGGGCAGATACGCAGTATTTT | CASSLTGADTQYF
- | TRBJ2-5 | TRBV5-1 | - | TGCGCCAGCAGCACCGACCCCTTACAGGCACAAGAGACCCAGTACTTC | CASSTDPLQAQETQYF
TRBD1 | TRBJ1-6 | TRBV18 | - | TGTGCCAGCTCAACCGGGACAGAAAATTCACCCCTCCACTTT | CASSTGTENSPLHF
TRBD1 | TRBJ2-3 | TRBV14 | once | TGTGCCAGCAGCCTCGGGACAGGGGGCACAGATACGCAGTATTTT | CASSLGTGGTDTQYF
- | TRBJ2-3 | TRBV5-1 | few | TGCGCCAGCAGCCCCGGAGACACAGATACGCAGTATTTT | CASSPGDTDTQYF